This T cell receptor (beta chain) is from a study of cytotoxic CD8 clonotypes in ibrutinib-treated CLL. Germline-derived CDR1 and CDR2 are SGHVS and FNYEAQ. The V end lost 5 bases, the J end lost 3 bases, and 20 bases lay between the germline ends. The CDR3 is 16 amino acids. Some clones are missing from TCRdb's copy, which holds only in-frame ones; the method was immunoSEQ multiplex PCR. This sample has over 100,000 clones; 70% to 90% occur once, and the top ten carry roughly 2%. Findings and caveats of the study: Baseline-level clonality went beyond age-matched healthy donors and moved in step with circulating CD8+ T-cell counts.

Details on this clone: Antigen: not known.

The chain joins TRBV7-6 to TRBJ2-7; no clear D gene. The material sequenced was PBMCs, taken after 24 months of ibrutinib treatment. The receptor comes from a human donor with chronic lymphocytic leukemia. CDR3 in amino acids: CASSPLKGRPDYEQYF. The CDR3 DNA is TGTGCCAGCAGCCCATTAAAAGGGCGACCGGACTACGAGCAGTACTTC. Variable domain in full (rest from reference TRBV7-6 and TRBJ2-7): GAGVSQSPRYKVTKRGQDVALRCDPISGHVSLYWYRQALGQGPEFLTYFNYEAQQDKSGLPNDRFSAERPEGSISTLTIQRTEQRDSAMYRCASSPLKGRPDYEQYFGPGTRLTVT.